A selection of T cell receptor beta chains follows, all from one sample in a study of T-cell memory formation after mild COVID-19. TCRdb ran MiXCR on the 5' RACE reads and lists one entry per CDR3 protein. This table has roughly 400,000 distinct CDR3 sequences, over 15% appearing once. Sequences were obtained from PBMCs or a T cell subset sorted from them (not recorded which). Source of these receptors: a man between 18 and 29 years old who had mild COVID-19 (a few samples of this study predate the infection). Cell type and time point are not known. The CDR3 runs from the conserved cysteine through the conserved F or W. D genes are given only for firm matches. Clone size is not always given. Where it is, it says once, few, many or a class for expanded clones.

TRBD1	13	NA	TRBV6-6	TRBJ1-2	CASSRRDSYGYTF	TGTGCCAGCAGTCGCCGGGACAGCTATGGCTACACCTTC
NA	13	NA	TRBV19	TRBJ1-5	CASSIVGGQPQHF	TGTGCCAGTAGTATAGTGGGGGGACAGCCCCAGCATTTT
NA	13	NA	TRBV18	TRBJ2-5	CASSPRHQETQYF	TGTGCCAGCTCACCACGCCATCAGGAGACCCAGTACTTC
NA	16	NA	TRBV4-2	TRBJ2-3	CASSQPGLGDTDTQYF	TGTGCCAGCAGCCAACCAGGTCTAGGGGACACAGATACGCAGTATTTT
NA	15	NA	TRBV10-3	TRBJ2-5	CAISTAGYRGKTQYF	TGTGCCATCAGTACCGCGGGGTACAGGGGAAAGACCCAGTACTTC
TRBD1	15	NA	TRBV27	TRBJ2-2	CASRTGTGLAGELFF	TGTGCCAGCAGAACCGGGACAGGGTTGGCCGGGGAGCTGTTTTTT
NA	13	few	TRBV21-1	TRBJ2-7	CASSKERSHEQYF	TGTGCCAGCAGCAAAGAGAGGTCCCACGAGCAGTACTTC
NA	12	once	TRBV20-1	TRBJ2-7	CSARAYSYEQYF	TGCAGTGCTAGAGCATATTCCTACGAGCAGTACTTC
NA	16	NA	TRBV3-1	TRBJ2-5	CASSQVSGTVPETQYF	TGTGCCAGCAGCCAAGTATCAGGGACGGTTCCGGAGACCCAGTACTTC
NA	17	many	TRBV4-3	TRBJ2-3	CASSQDLPGGGTDTQYF	TGCGCCAGCAGCCAAGACTTACCTGGAGGGGGCACAGATACGCAGTATTTT
NA	12	NA	TRBV29-1	TRBJ2-3	CSVEQDGDTQYF	TGCAGCGTTGAACAAGACGGAGATACGCAGTATTTT
TRBD1	14	few	TRBV29-1	TRBJ2-3	CSALQGISTDTQYF	TGCAGCGCCTTACAGGGGATTAGCACAGATACGCAGTATTTT
TRBD1	15	NA	TRBV20-1	TRBJ2-1	CSALLMDRVPDEQFF	TGCAGTGCCCTTCTAATGGACAGGGTTCCCGACGAGCAGTTCTTC
NA	16	NA	TRBV4-3	TRBJ1-5	CASSQEIQGANQPQHF	TGCGCCAGCAGCCAAGAGATTCAAGGGGCGAATCAGCCCCAGCATTTT
NA	12	few	TRBV28	TRBJ2-1	CASFTGREEQFF	TGTGCCAGCTTTACGGGACGGGAAGAGCAGTTCTTC
NA	15	NA	TRBV29-1	TRBJ2-5	CSVETGLSVEETQYF	TGCAGCGTTGAGACAGGCCTGTCCGTAGAAGAGACCCAGTACTTC
NA	14	NA	TRBV4-3	TRBJ2-3	CASSQDGHLNTQYF	TGCGCCAGCAGCCAAGATGGACACCTCAATACGCAGTATTTT
NA	16	few	TRBV4-1	TRBJ2-7	CASSQDMGGRPYEQYF	TGCGCCAGCAGCCAAGATATGGGGGGGCGGCCCTACGAGCAGTACTTC